This TCR beta chain was retrieved from a study of cytomegalovirus exposure and HLA in healthy donors (TCRdb year 2017). Context from the whole study: According to an earlier analysis of 587 of the donors, some 180 million T cells yielded roughly 110 million unique TCR beta sequences and more than 250 Gb of sequence data. Roughly 310 gigabases of sequencing data and around 87 million unique TCR sequences were included in an early release covering about 600 HLA-typed donors. Among the approximately 400 genotyped donors, roughly 80% belonged to the genetic ancestry cluster associated with self-reported Caucasian donors. The study aimed to test whether signatures of past pathogen exposure could be identified by cataloging public T cell receptors. The study profiled the T cell repertoires of 550 to 700 subjects by immunosequencing and related them to cytomegalovirus serostatus. In addition to the first cohort of roughly 700 subjects, a separate validation cohort of 120 different subjects was used. To predict cytomegalovirus infection status, the study brought together high-throughput TCR immunosequencing, statistical association of individual TCRs with disease status, and machine learning. In a later analysis, previously published TCR beta repertoires from some 640 donors were re-analyzed and high-resolution HLA genotyping was added so that TCR occurrence patterns could be studied. The later analysis used no new phenotypic data to find candidate immune exposures, relying instead on TCR beta sequences and their occurrence across donors. In an earlier analysis of a few hundred of the donors, high-throughput TCR beta sequencing was used to judge whether each TCR beta V gene segment behaved as functional or pseudogenic. Donor age, sex, ethnicity and CMV serostatus were compiled alongside the repertoire data. A later genetic analysis used genome-wide SNP genotypes for about 65% of the roughly 670 donors, treating that subset as a discovery cohort. All discovery cohort repertoires had been generated using a single sequencing platform. Both class I and class II loci were covered by HLA typing, at four-digit resolution. Typing coverage differed by locus: A, B, C, DRB1 and DQB1 were typed in about 629-640 donors, DQA1 in 522, DPA1 in 600 to 610, and DPB1 in approximately 450. Several DR-DQ haplotypes were treated as single units for association and clustering because of strong linkage in the cohort. On average, roughly 240,000 unique TCR beta nucleotide sequences were sequenced per donor among roughly 430 genotyped donors of the cohort, with about 17% of those sequences being non-productive. Here is what the overall study found, with its caveats: Strong co-occurrence of HLA alleles, especially DR and DQ, made assigning TCR associations to individual alleles difficult. According to a later analysis, parvovirus B19, influenza, CMV and Epstein-Barr virus appeared linked to several top co-occurrence clusters. According to a later analysis, most CMV-associated TCR beta chains appeared to be HLA-restricted, and the HLA associations seemed to be driven largely by CMV exposure. In a later analysis, HLA-associated TCR beta chains were found to be more clonally expanded and to have lower generation probabilities than equally common non-associated chains. Cytomegalovirus status was reported to be diagnosed by the classifier with high specificity and sensitivity in both the original and validation cohorts. A later analysis found that TCR association rates varied across HLA loci, with DRB1 alleles showing the most associated TCRs and HLA-C alleles the fewest. An earlier analysis of approximately 530 of the donors showed that most TCR beta V segments appeared in productive rearrangements either about 87% or about 30% of the time, which broadly matched IMGT annotations. According to a later genetic analysis, donors in an Asian-associated ancestry cluster had fewer N-insertions in productive TCRs than the approximately 630-donor mean. The study listed 170 or so TCR beta chains as associated with cytomegalovirus. Only TCR beta chains were sequenced in this cohort, and the absence of alpha or paired-chain data limited detectable features. A cluster of highly shared sequence variants was judged likely to be a technical artifact of the sequencing pipeline. At a false discovery rate of 0.05, a later analysis linked 16,951 TCR beta sequences to specific HLA alleles. A later genetic analysis associated a missense DCLRE1C variant with V-gene and J-gene trimming of TCR beta chains, and an independent cohort replicated the association. A further reported finding was that TCR beta sequences accurately predicted the HLA-A and HLA-B alleles for most subjects in the first cohort. Roughly uniform sequencing depth across donors was assumed in presence/absence analyses, although this assumption may not hold. CMV serostatus was the only immune exposure information available for the cohort. According to the authors, the approach could potentially be generalized to other disease states and immunological phenotypes. The earlier analysis of almost 600 of the donors excluded roughly 17 rarely observed V segments, including chromosome 9 orphons, because counts were too low. Three of the identified cytomegalovirus-associated TCR beta chains were confirmed in vitro to be specific for cytomegalovirus antigens. Because HLA typing was unavailable for some donors at each locus, only the typed subset was used in association tests. Because the 87-base-pair reads could not distinguish some IMGT-functional V segments, including TRBV6-2 and TRBV6-3, those segments were excluded. While some public TCRs were present in many individuals, most TCR sequences turned up only very rarely across donors. Linkage disequilibrium might explain the correlated functional status among segregating V segments, but an unknown experimental factor could not be excluded.

With respect to this clone: Its antigen specificity is not known. Qualities for individual bases were not recorded, and no much larger clone is one base off.

From V the trimming removes 4 bases and from J it removes 0 bases, while the gene matches leave 12 bases of the junction unaccounted for. The CDR1 and CDR2 encoded by the germline V gene (reference sequence) are LNHDA and SQIVND. The CDR3 starts with the cysteine, ends with the phenylalanine, and has 19 residues. The read is trimmed to its CDR3 DNA, 57 bases read in frame from base 1. In total, just over 650 healthy bone marrow donors made up the cohort. All cohort members were sampled while nominally healthy, although unrecorded immune exposures were likely present. The donor tested CMV seropositive and was one of the 289 seropositive cohort members. A peripheral blood sample was provided by each donor, and peripheral blood mononuclear cells were used for TCR beta sequencing. Genomic DNA was extracted from the blood cell samples with the Qiagen DNeasy Blood Extraction Kit. Libraries were built with the immunoSEQ multiplex PCR assay. A mixture of 60 forward primers for TCR Vbeta segments and 13 reverse primers for TCR Jbeta segments was used in the multiplex PCR. A multiplex PCR assay on genomic DNA amplified the CDR3 region of rearranged TCR beta genes. The Illumina HiSeq System was used to sequence the amplified TCR beta libraries as 87-base-pair reads. As for the authors' bioinformatics: A later analysis counted about 76 million unique TCR beta chains across the 550 to 700 repertoires, and 9 million to 14 million of these chains were shared by at least two donors. A nearest-neighbor algorithm error-corrected the raw reads and collapsed the reads into unique sequences, merging closely related sequences to remove PCR and sequencing errors. Alignment of CDR3 sequences to IMGT reference sequences was used to assign V, D and J gene segments. For a sequence to be retained, a match of at least six nucleotides to both a V gene segment and a J gene segment was required. Rearrangements were classified as productive when the CDR3 lacked stop codons and remained in frame with V and J, and all other rearrangements were classified as non-productive. CDR3 was defined according to IMGT convention as the region running from the second conserved V-encoded cysteine to the conserved J-encoded phenylalanine. The earlier analysis of 587 of the donors excluded sequences that lacked an unambiguous match to a single V gene segment. An earlier analysis of over 450 of the donors classified V segments as functional when productive rearrangements were above 56.7% and as segregating when the standard deviation between donors was above 5%. To diagnose cytomegalovirus status from the catalog of TCR beta chain sequences, a statistical classification framework was built. V and J gene assignment, in a later analysis, came from comparing TCR nucleotide sequences with IMGT/GENE-DB human TR gene sequences. In a later analysis, CDR3 sequences and most-parsimonious VDJ recombination scenarios were assigned using the TCRdist pipeline. In a later analysis, each TCR beta chain was defined by its CDR3 amino acid sequence together with its V-gene family, and reads without a unique V-gene family were excluded. A later analysis removed 550 to 700 highly shared, low-generation-probability nucleotide sequences to deal with suspected cross-contamination and a sequencing artifact. In a later analysis, a clonal expansion index was calculated for each public chain from normalized within-repertoire ranks of inferred template counts. A later analysis computed generation probabilities with a VDJ recombination model fitted to out-of-frame rearrangements, and checked the results against IGoR. In a later analysis, TCR-TCR, TCR-HLA and TCR-CMV co-occurrence was scored with hypergeometric tests, and a repertoire-size bias correction was applied to TCR pairs. In a later analysis, false discovery rates were estimated by permuting HLA or CMV assignments 20 times. In a later analysis, co-occurring TCRs were grouped using DBSCAN, and TCRdist sequence similarity was added for clustering within HLA-allele-positive subsets. Repertoires with fewer than 30,000 or more than 120,000 public chains, plus five repertoires with anomalous nucleotide sharing, were excluded from co-occurrence clustering. Drawn from immuneACCESS, this table holds only the in-frame rearrangements with V and J called that TCRdb kept. Clones are partly lost; checked studies trace under half to an unresolved V gene and leave the rest unexplained. V, J and clone size are those of that table, while D and trimming were read from the DNA. This sample is represented by about 87,000 clones; approximately 69% of them were singletons. The ten largest make up 20% to 25% of the sample.

Sequencing used PBMCs. This sequence was found in a man aged 25 to 45 in good health and CMV-seropositive. This chain joins TRBV19 to TRBJ1-5; TRBD1 agrees with 10 junctional bases. The DNA is as follows: TGTGCCAGTAGTAACCCGGGACAGGGGATGGGACATAGCAATCAGCCCCAGCATTTT. Its translation reads: CASSNPGQGMGHSNQPQHF.